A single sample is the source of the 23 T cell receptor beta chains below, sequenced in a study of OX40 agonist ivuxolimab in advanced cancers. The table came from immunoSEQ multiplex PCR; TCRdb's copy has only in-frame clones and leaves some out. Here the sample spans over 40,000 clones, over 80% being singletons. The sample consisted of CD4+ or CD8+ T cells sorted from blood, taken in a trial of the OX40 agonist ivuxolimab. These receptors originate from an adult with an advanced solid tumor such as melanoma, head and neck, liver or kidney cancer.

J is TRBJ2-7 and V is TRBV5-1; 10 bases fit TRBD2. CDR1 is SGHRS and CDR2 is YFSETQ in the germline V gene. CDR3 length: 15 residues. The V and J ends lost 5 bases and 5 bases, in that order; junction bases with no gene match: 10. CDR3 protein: CASRIEAGGPHEQYF. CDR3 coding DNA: TGCGCCAGCAGAATAGAAGCGGGAGGGCCGCACGAGCAGTACTTC.

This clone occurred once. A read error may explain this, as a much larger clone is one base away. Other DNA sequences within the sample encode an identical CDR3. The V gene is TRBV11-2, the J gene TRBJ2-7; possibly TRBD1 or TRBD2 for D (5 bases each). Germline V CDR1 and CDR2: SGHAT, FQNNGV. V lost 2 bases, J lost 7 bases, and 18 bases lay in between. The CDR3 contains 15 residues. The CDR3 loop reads CASSLISEAQGEQYF. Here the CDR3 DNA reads TGTGCCAGCAGCTTAATTTCGGAGGCGCAGGGTGAGCAGTACTTC. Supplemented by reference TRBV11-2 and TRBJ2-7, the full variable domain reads EAGVAQSPRYKIIEKRQSVAFWCNPISGHATLYWYQQILGQGPKLLIQFQNNGVVDDSQLPKDRFSAERLKGVDSTLKIQPAKLEDSAVYLCASSLISEAQGEQYFGPGTRLTVT.

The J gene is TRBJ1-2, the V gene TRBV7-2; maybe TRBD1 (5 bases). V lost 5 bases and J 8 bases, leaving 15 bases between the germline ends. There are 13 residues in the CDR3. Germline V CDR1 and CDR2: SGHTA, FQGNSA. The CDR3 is CASSLGRGEGYTF. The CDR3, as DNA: TGTGCCAGCAGCCTCGGGAGGGGAGAAGGCTACACCTTC. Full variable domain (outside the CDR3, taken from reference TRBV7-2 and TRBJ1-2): GAGVSQSPSNKVTEKGKDVELRCDPISGHTALYWYRQSLGQGLEFLIYFQGNSAPDKSGLPSDRFSAERTGGSVSTLTIQRTQQEDSAVYLCASSLGRGEGYTFGSGTRLTVV.

The CDR3 spells CASSVLGTVNTEAFF. The DNA for the CDR3 is TGTGCCAGCAGCGTCCTTGGGACCGTGAACACTGAAGCTTTCTTT. This rearrangement joins TRBV9 to TRBJ1-1, with D perhaps matching TRBD1 (5 bases). From germline, CDR1 is SGDLS and CDR2 YYNGEE. The CDR3 has 15 residues. V lost 2 bases to trimming and J lost 0 bases, with 11 bases between them.

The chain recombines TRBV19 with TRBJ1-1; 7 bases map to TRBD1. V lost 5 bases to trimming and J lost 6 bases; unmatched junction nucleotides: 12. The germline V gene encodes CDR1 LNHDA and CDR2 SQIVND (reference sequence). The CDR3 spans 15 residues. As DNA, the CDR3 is TGTGCCAGTAGTGTGACAGGGCTAAGACTGGCTGAAGCTTTCTTT. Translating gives CASSVTGLRLAEAFF.

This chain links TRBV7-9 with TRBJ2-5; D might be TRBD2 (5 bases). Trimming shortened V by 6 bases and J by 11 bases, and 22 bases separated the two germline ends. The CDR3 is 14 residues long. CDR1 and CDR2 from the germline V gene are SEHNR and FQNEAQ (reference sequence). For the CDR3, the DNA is TGTGCCAGCAGTATTGGAGCTAGCCAGTCAGAGCAGTACTTC. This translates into CASSIGASQSEQYF.

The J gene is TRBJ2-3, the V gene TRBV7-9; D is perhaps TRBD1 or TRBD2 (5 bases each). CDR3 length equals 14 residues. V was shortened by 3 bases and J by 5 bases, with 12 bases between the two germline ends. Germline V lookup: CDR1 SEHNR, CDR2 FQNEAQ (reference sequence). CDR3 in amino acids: CASSLWGKGDTQYF. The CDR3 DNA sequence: TGTGCCAGCAGCTTGTGGGGGAAAGGAGATACGCAGTATTTT.

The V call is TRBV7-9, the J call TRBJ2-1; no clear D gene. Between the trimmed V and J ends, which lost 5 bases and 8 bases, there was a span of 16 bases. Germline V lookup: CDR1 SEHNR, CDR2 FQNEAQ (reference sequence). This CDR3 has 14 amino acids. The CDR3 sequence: CASSPPGFGDEQFF. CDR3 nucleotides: TGTGCCAGCAGCCCACCCGGCTTTGGCGATGAGCAGTTCTTC. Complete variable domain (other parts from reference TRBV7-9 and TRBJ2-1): DTGVSQNPRHKITKRGQNVTFRCDPISEHNRLYWYRQTLGQGPEFLTYFQNEAQLEKSRLLSDRFSAERPKGSFSTLEIQRTEQGDSAMYLCASSPPGFGDEQFFGPGTRLTVL.

The CDR3 DNA sequence: TGTGCCAGCAGCCAAGAGAAGGAGACCCAGTACTTC. Protein sequence: CASSQEKETQYF. This chain links TRBV14 with TRBJ2-5; no reliable D call. The CDR3 has 12 amino acids. The V gene lost 0 bases and the J gene lost 5 bases, with 4 bases spanning the gap. Germline lookup yields CDR1 SGHDN and CDR2 FVKESK.

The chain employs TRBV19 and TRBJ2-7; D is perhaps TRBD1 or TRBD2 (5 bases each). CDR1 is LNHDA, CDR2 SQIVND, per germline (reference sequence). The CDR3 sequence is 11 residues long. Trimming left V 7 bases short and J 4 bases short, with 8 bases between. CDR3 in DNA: TGTGCCAGTATGAGGGGTTACGAGCAGTACTTC. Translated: CASMRGYEQYF.

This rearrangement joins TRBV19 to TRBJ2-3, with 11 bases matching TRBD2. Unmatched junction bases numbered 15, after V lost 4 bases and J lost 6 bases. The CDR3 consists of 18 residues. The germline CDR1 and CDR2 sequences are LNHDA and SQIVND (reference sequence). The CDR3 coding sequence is TGTGCCAGTAGTACCCTTCGACTAGCGGGATCCCCTGGGGATACGCAGTATTTT. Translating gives CASSTLRLAGSPGDTQYF. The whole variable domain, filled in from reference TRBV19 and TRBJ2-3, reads DGGITQSPKYLFRKEGQNVTLSCEQNLNHDAMYWYRQDPGQGLRLIYYSQIVNDFQKGDIAEGYSVSREKKESFPLTVTSAQKNPTAFYLCASSTLRLAGSPGDTQYFGPGTRLTVL.

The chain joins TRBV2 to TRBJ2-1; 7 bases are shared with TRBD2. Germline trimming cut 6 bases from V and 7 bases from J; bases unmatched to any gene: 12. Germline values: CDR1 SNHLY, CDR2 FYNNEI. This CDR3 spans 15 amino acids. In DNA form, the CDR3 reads TGTGCCAGCAGGCCCTTTGGACTAGTGTGGAATGAGCAGTTCTTC. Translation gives CASRPFGLVWNEQFF. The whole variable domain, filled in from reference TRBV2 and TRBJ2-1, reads EPEVTQTPSHQVTQMGQEVILRCVPISNHLYFYWYRQILGQKVEFLVSFYNNEISEKSEIFDDQFSVERPDGSNFTLKIRSTKLEDSAMYFCASRPFGLVWNEQFFGPGTRLTVL.

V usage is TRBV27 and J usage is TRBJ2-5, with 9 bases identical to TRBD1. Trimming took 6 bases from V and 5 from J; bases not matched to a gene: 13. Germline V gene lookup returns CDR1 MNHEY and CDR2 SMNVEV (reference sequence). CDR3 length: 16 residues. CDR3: CASRRGDRDLSETQYF. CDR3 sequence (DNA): TGTGCCAGCAGGAGAGGGGACAGGGATTTGTCGGAGACCCAGTACTTC.

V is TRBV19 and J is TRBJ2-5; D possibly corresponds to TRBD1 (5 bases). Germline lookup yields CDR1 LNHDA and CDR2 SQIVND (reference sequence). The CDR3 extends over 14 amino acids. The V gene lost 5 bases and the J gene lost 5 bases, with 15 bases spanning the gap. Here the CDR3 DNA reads TGTGCCAGTAGTCCCCCAGGGATGCGCGAGACCCAGTACTTC. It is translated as CASSPPGMRETQYF.

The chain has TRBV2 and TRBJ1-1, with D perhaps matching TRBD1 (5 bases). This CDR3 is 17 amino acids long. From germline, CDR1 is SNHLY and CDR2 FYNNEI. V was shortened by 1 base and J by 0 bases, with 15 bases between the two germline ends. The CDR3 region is CASSEDQGGPMNTEAFF. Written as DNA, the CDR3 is TGTGCCAGCAGTGAAGACCAGGGCGGCCCCATGAACACTGAAGCTTTCTTT.

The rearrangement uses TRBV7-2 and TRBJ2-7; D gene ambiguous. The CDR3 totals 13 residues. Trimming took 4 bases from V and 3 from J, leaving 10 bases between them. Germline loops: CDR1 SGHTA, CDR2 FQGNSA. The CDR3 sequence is CASSYSAFYEQYF. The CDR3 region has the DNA TGTGCCAGCAGCTACTCAGCGTTCTACGAGCAGTACTTC.

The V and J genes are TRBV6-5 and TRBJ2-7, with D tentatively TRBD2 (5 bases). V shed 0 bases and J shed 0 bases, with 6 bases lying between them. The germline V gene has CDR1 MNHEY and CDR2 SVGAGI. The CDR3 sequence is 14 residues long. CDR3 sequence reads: CASSYSRDSYEQYF. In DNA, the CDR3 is TGTGCCAGCAGTTACTCCCGGGACTCCTACGAGCAGTACTTC.

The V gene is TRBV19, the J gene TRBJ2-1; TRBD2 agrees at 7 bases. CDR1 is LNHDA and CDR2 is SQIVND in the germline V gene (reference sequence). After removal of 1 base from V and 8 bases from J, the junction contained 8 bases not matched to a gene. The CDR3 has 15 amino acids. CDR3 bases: TGTGCCAGTAGTATAGGGAGCGGGACTTGGGATGAGCAGTTCTTC. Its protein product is CASSIGSGTWDEQFF. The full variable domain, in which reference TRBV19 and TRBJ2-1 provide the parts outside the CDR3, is DGGITQSPKYLFRKEGQNVTLSCEQNLNHDAMYWYRQDPGQGLRLIYYSQIVNDFQKGDIAEGYSVSREKKESFPLTVTSAQKNPTAFYLCASSIGSGTWDEQFFGPGTRLTVL.

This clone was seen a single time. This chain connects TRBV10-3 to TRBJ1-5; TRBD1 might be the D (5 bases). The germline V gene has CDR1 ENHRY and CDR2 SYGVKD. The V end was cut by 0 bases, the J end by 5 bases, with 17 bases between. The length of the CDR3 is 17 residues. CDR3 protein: CAISESNNPGVDQPQHF. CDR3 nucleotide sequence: TGTGCCATCAGTGAGTCGAATAATCCGGGGGTCGATCAGCCCCAGCATTTT.

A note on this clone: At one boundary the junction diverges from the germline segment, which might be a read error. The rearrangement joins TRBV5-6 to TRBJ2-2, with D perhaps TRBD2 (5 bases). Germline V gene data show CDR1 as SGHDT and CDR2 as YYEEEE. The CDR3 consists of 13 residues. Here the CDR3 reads CASSHVSTGELSF. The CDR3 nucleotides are TGTGCCAGCAGCCATGTTTCCACCGGGGAGCTGTCTTTT.

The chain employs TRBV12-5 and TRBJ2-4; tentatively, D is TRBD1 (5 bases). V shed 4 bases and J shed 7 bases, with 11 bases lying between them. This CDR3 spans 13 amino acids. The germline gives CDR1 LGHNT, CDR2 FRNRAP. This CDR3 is CASGSPGNNIQYF. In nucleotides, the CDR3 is TGTGCTAGTGGTTCACCAGGGAATAACATTCAGTACTTC.

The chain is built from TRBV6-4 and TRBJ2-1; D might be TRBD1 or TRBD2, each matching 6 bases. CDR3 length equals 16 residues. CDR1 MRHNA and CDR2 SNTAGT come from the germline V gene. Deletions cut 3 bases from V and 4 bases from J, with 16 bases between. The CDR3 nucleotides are TGTGCCAGCAGTGAGAGACAAACAGGGACTTACAATGAGCAGTTCTTC. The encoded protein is CASSERQTGTYNEQFF.

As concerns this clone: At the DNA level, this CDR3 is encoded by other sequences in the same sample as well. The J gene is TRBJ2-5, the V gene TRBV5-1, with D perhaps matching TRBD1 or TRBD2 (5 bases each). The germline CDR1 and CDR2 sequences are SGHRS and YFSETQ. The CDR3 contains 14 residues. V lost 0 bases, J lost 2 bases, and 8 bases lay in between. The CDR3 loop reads CASSLAGAQETQYF. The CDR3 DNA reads TGCGCCAGCAGCTTGGCCGGGGCACAAGAGACCCAGTACTTC.